This TCR beta chain was recovered during a study of blood T cell repertoires in COVID-19. Overall study context: Donors in the United States, Italy and Spain gave samples during acute or convalescent COVID-19. PBMCs, B-cell-depleted T cells, or T cells were the source of the cDNA or gDNA that made up the material.

Authors' processing steps: For nucleated cells, counts were estimated from reference gene primer amplification. Generated by immunoSEQ multiplex PCR, the TCRdb table keeps only in-frame clones and is missing some. Clone size and V and J calls were adopted from that table, with D and trimming inferred from the DNA. The data hold 120,000 or so clones, with 65% to 85% observed a single time. The germline V gene has CDR1 SGDLS and CDR2 YYNGEE. The length of the CDR3 is 15 residues. V shed 4 bases, J shed 2 bases, and the junction held 6 bases outside the gene matches. This clonotype originated in a man of 80 years or more with active or convalescent COVID-19. The source material was peripheral blood. The chain joins TRBV9 to TRBJ2-3; TRBD1 matches 8 bases. The CDR3 DNA reads TGTGCCAGCAGCTTCCGGGACAGGTACACAGATACGCAGTATTTT. It encodes CASSFRDRYTDTQYF.